These 28 T cell receptor beta chains originate from one sample sequenced in a study of blood T cell repertoires in COVID-19. Profiling relied on immunoSEQ multiplex PCR, and the TCRdb table lists in-frame clones only, not all of them. Of about 270,000 clones listed, under 90% were seen once; the top ten hold 8% to 9.5%. What was sequenced was peripheral blood. These receptors were obtained from a woman in her forties or fifties who had recovered from COVID-19.

This clone was seen once. The V call is TRBV7-2, the J call TRBJ2-1; 11 bases agree with TRBD2. Losses at the gene ends were 2 bases for V and 9 bases for J; bases not matched to a gene: 9. The CDR3 is 16 residues long. The V gene's germline CDR1 is SGHTA and CDR2 FQGNSA. CDR3 DNA sequence: TGTGCCAGCAGCTTAACGTTTATAGCGGGAGGGCCTGAGCAGTTCTTC. It yields the protein CASSLTFIAGGPEQFF.

The chain links TRBV6-2 or TRBV6-3 to TRBJ2-2, with 9 bases identical to TRBD2. V was clipped by 5 bases and J by 3 bases; unmatched bases: 16. Germline V gives CDR1 MNHEY, CDR2 SVGEGT. The CDR3 sequence is 19 residues long. The CDR3: CASSLGTKISGGYTGELFF. Written as DNA, the CDR3 is TGTGCCAGCAGTCTGGGTACTAAAATTAGCGGGGGATACACCGGGGAGCTGTTTTTT.

The chain employs TRBV19 and TRBJ1-2, with D unclear. V was clipped by 7 bases and J by 5 bases, with 20 bases between them. Germline CDR1 LNHDA, CDR2 SQIVND (reference sequence). CDR3 length: 15 residues. CDR3 nucleotide sequence: TGTGCCAGTATACCGTATAGCTCGGGGTATTATGGCTACACCTTC. Translating it yields CASIPYSSGYYGYTF.

The chain is built from TRBV7-2 and TRBJ1-3; 7 bases match TRBD1. This CDR3 has 14 amino acids. Germline-derived CDR1 and CDR2 are SGHTA and FQGNSA. The V gene end was trimmed by 2 bases and the J gene end by 4 bases; junction bases not matched to a gene: 2. The CDR3 DNA is TGTGCCAGCAGCTTACAGGGACAGGGAAACACCATATATTTT. Protein: CASSLQGQGNTIYF.

The V and J genes are TRBV5-1 and TRBJ1-6; 7 positions agree with TRBD1. The CDR3 has 16 residues. V lost 4 bases, J lost 9 bases, and 13 bases stayed unmatched. The germline gives CDR1 SGHRS, CDR2 YFSETQ. Here the CDR3 reads CASSPGTASPSSPLHF. In nucleotides, the CDR3 is TGCGCCAGCAGCCCGGGGACAGCCTCTCCAAGTTCACCCCTCCACTTT.

The chain links TRBV7-8 to TRBJ1-1, with D perhaps matching TRBD1 (5 bases). Germline assignment: CDR1 SGHVS and CDR2 FQNEAQ. V gave up 5 bases and J gave up 10 bases, with 14 bases separating them. This CDR3 spans 12 amino acids. The CDR3 protein is CASSPRPGGAFF. In DNA form, the CDR3 reads TGTGCCAGCAGCCCCCGCCCGGGGGGAGCTTTCTTT.

The CDR3 DNA is TGTGCCAGCAGCCCCGGGGGCTACGAGCAGTACTTC. It yields the protein CASSPGGYEQYF. The chain couples TRBV3-1 (or the pseudogene TRBV3-2) to TRBJ2-7, with a possible D match to TRBD2 (6 bases). The CDR3 spans 12 residues. V was shortened by 4 bases and J by 3 bases, with 7 bases between the two germline ends. The germline V gene encodes CDR1 LGHDT and CDR2 YNNKEL (reference sequence).

V and J are TRBV30 and TRBJ2-7; possibly TRBD2 for D (7 bases). Trimming took off 3 bases at V and 1 base at J, with 10 bases between the two ends. The germline gives CDR1 GTSNPN, CDR2 SVGIG (reference sequence). The CDR3 length is 13 residues. DNA for the CDR3: TGTGCCTGGAGCAAGGGGGGGTCCTACGAGCAGTACTTC. It is translated as CAWSKGGSYEQYF.

This chain uses TRBV5-1 with TRBJ2-5, with D perhaps TRBD2 (6 bases). V was trimmed by 4 bases and J by 5 bases, leaving 18 bases between them. The length of the CDR3 is 15 residues. Germline V lookup: CDR1 SGHRS, CDR2 YFSETQ. The CDR3 DNA reads TGCGCCAGCAGCCTTTCGTACTCCGGAGGGGAGACCCAGTACTTC. Its protein is CASSLSYSGGETQYF.

This clone was seen more than once but under ten times. In nucleotides, the CDR3 is TGTGCCAGCATCGACCGTCGGGGGAACACTGAAGCTTTCTTT. Encoded protein: CASIDRRGNTEAFF. This chain connects TRBV6-5 to TRBJ1-1; D remains ambiguous. This CDR3 is 14 amino acids long. V shed 7 bases and J shed 1 base, with 13 bases lying between them. The germline CDR1 and CDR2 sequences are MNHEY and SVGAGI.

This chain connects TRBV19 to TRBJ2-3; D is possibly TRBD2 (5 bases). Germline CDR1 reads LNHDA; CDR2 reads SQIVND (reference sequence). Trimming took off 5 bases at V and 0 bases at J, with 12 bases between the two ends. The CDR3 has 15 residues. This CDR3 is CASSPLTTSTDTQYF. Here the CDR3 DNA reads TGTGCCAGTAGTCCCCTGACTACCAGCACAGATACGCAGTATTTT.

The rearrangement links TRBV19 to TRBJ2-3, with TRBD2 identical over 10 bases. The CDR3 consists of 13 residues. In germline, CDR1 is LNHDA, CDR2 SQIVND (reference sequence). V lost 7 bases and J lost 8; bases outside the gene matches: 6. CDR3 DNA: TGTGCCAGTACAGCGGGGGGGCCCCGTACGCAGTATTTT. This codes for CASTAGGPRTQYF.

The chain recombines TRBV4-3 with TRBJ2-5; 9 bases match TRBD2. Losses at the gene ends were 0 bases for V and 6 bases for J; bases not matched to a gene: 11. The CDR3 contains 17 residues. Germline lookup yields CDR1 LGHNA and CDR2 YSLEER. CDR3 nucleotide sequence: TGCGCCAGCAGCCAAGATATGGCGGGAGGGCCGCTGAAGACCCAGTACTTC. Amino acid sequence: CASSQDMAGGPLKTQYF.

The chain carries TRBV5-1 and TRBJ2-3; 7 nucleotides align to TRBD1. The CDR3 is made up of 17 amino acids. V gave up 0 bases and J gave up 5 bases; unmatched junction bases: 12. CDR1 and CDR2 from the germline V gene are SGHRS and YFSETQ. CDR3: CASSLDTGTEFLDTQYF. As DNA, the CDR3 is TGCGCCAGCAGCTTGGACACCGGGACAGAGTTCTTAGATACGCAGTATTTT. The full variable domain, with the rest looked up from reference TRBV5-1 and TRBJ2-3, is KAGVTQTPRYLIKTRGQQVTLSCSPISGHRSVSWYQQTPGQGLQFLFEYFSETQRNKGNFPGRFSGRQFSNSRSEMNVSTLELGDSALYLCASSLDTGTEFLDTQYFGPGTRLTVL.

This chain links TRBV6-5 with TRBJ2-7; 9 nucleotides line up with TRBD1. J was trimmed by 6 bases and V by 6 bases; bases with no gene match: 9. Germline V gene lookup returns CDR1 MNHEY and CDR2 SVGAGI. There are 14 residues in the CDR3. The CDR3 sequence is CASRPGQGNREQYF. The CDR3 coding sequence is TGTGCCAGCAGACCCGGACAGGGGAATCGCGAGCAGTACTTC.

The chain joins TRBV7-9 to TRBJ2-2; no definite D call. CDR1 SEHNR and CDR2 FQNEAQ come from the germline V gene (reference sequence). Trimming left V 5 bases short and J 6 bases short, with 13 bases between. CDR3 length equals 14 residues. This chain's CDR3 is CASSGPGPPGELFF. The CDR3 DNA follows: TGTGCCAGCAGCGGTCCGGGTCCCCCCGGGGAGCTGTTTTTT.

For the CDR3, the DNA is TGTGCCAGCAGCCCAGGGTCCGAACAGATCGAAGCTTTCTTT. This codes for CASSPGSEQIEAFF. The chain joins TRBV28 to TRBJ1-1; maybe TRBD1 (5 bases). V lost 6 bases and J 8 bases, leaving 19 bases between the germline ends. The CDR3 contains 14 residues. Germline V gene lookup returns CDR1 MDHEN and CDR2 SYDVKM.

V usage is TRBV12-3 or TRBV12-4 and J usage is TRBJ1-1, with 7 positions matching TRBD1. The V and J ends lost 5 bases and 8 bases, in that order; junction bases with no gene match: 8. The CDR3 runs 13 residues. DNA of the CDR3: TGTGCCAGCAGTAGGACAGGCCCCTGGGAAGCTTTCTTT. Translating gives CASSRTGPWEAFF.

The chain links TRBV30 to TRBJ2-7; 8 bases agree with TRBD1. Trimming removed 2 bases from V and 7 bases from J; junction bases left unmatched: 10. Germline values: CDR1 GTSNPN, CDR2 SVGIG (reference sequence). The CDR3 spans 14 residues. For the CDR3, the DNA is TGTGCCTGGAGTCCGGGACAGGTTCTCCTAGAGCAGTACTTC. This encodes CAWSPGQVLLEQYF.

A few counts support this clone. V gene TRBV15 combines with J gene TRBJ2-7; TRBD1 matches at 7 bases. Germline V lookup: CDR1 LNHNV, CDR2 YYDKDF (reference sequence). The CDR3 covers 13 residues. The V segment lost 6 bases and the J segment 4 bases; nucleotides outside the gene matches: 6. In DNA, the CDR3 is TGTGCCACCAGTTCGGACAGGCAATACGAGCAGTACTTC. Translation: CATSSDRQYEQYF.

The genes are TRBV3-1 (or the pseudogene TRBV3-2) and TRBJ2-3, with 8 bases identical to TRBD2. V lost 2 bases and J lost 4; bases outside the gene matches: 2. This CDR3 is 14 amino acids long. Germline assignment: CDR1 LGHDT and CDR2 YNNKEL (reference sequence). The CDR3 DNA reads TGTGCCAGCAGCCAACGGACTAGCCCAGATACGCAGTATTTT. It is translated as CASSQRTSPDTQYF.

The chain links TRBV2 to TRBJ2-3; TRBD2 might be the D (5 bases). CDR1 is SNHLY and CDR2 is FYNNEI in the germline V gene. Trimming removed 6 bases from V and 2 bases from J, with 12 bases in between. This CDR3 region has 14 residues. Here the CDR3 reads CASREVSDTDTQYF. The CDR3 coding sequence is TGTGCCAGCAGGGAGGTCTCCGACACAGATACGCAGTATTTT.

The chain links TRBV5-4 to TRBJ2-1; 7 bases fit TRBD2. The CDR3 has 16 residues. Germline-derived CDR1 and CDR2 are SGHNT and YYREEE (reference sequence). With V trimmed by 3 bases and J by 1 base, 7 bases remained unmatched. The CDR3 reads CASSSLSGPSYNEQFF. The CDR3 DNA sequence: TGTGCCAGCAGCTCCCTTAGCGGGCCGTCCTACAATGAGCAGTTCTTC.

Here the CDR3 reads CASSPVAGGTDTQYF. CDR3 sequence (DNA): TGCGCCAGCAGCCCTGTAGCGGGGGGGACAGATACGCAGTATTTT. This sequence joins TRBV4-1 and TRBJ2-3, with TRBD2 matching 11 bases. After removal of 4 bases from V and 3 bases from J, the junction contained 3 bases not matched to a gene. Germline V lookup: CDR1 MGHRA, CDR2 YSYEKL. This CDR3 region has 15 residues.

This chain uses TRBV7-9 with TRBJ1-5, with 8 bases lining up with TRBD1. The CDR3 has 17 amino acids. Germline V gives CDR1 SEHNR, CDR2 FQNEAQ (reference sequence). After removal of 0 bases from V and 0 bases from J, the junction contained 4 bases not matched to a gene. The CDR3 DNA reads as TGTGCCAGCAGCTTAGCGGGGACAGGATTTAGCAATCAGCCCCAGCATTTT. Amino acid sequence: CASSLAGTGFSNQPQHF.

This clone has only a few counts. V is TRBV7-2 and J is TRBJ1-5; D gene uncertain. Germline CDR1 SGHTA, CDR2 FQGNSA. The CDR3 extends over 14 amino acids. Trimming shortened V by 3 bases and J by 3 bases, and 9 bases separated the two germline ends. Written as DNA, the CDR3 is TGTGCCAGCAGCTTTGGGCCCTCCAATCAGCCCCAGCATTTT. Its protein product is CASSFGPSNQPQHF.

The gene calls are TRBV28 and TRBJ2-3; 11 nucleotides line up with TRBD2. The V segment lost 5 bases and the J segment 1 base; nucleotides outside the gene matches: 2. The CDR3 is 15 residues long. CDR1 and CDR2 (germline): MDHEN, SYDVKM. The CDR3 loop is CASSTLAGGTDTQYF. The DNA for the CDR3 is TGTGCCAGCAGTACACTAGCGGGGGGCACAGATACGCAGTATTTT.

The gene calls are TRBV4-1 and TRBJ1-4; 10 bases are a match to TRBD1. J gave up 0 bases and V 4 bases, and 2 bases lay outside the gene matches. Germline V gene data show CDR1 as MGHRA and CDR2 as YSYEKL. The CDR3 has 16 amino acids. This CDR3 is CASSLGQGATNEKLFF. The DNA of the CDR3 is TGCGCCAGCAGCCTTGGACAGGGGGCAACTAATGAAAAACTGTTTTTT.